What follows are 8 T cell receptor beta chains derived from one specimen sequenced in a study of blood T cell repertoires in COVID-19. Sequenced by immunoSEQ multiplex PCR; TCRdb stores in-frame clones only, minus some. The data hold roughly 80,000 clones, with about nine tenths observed a single time. Sequenced input: peripheral blood. These receptors were taken from a woman at least 80 years old with acute or convalescent COVID-19.

The rearrangement links TRBV19 to TRBJ2-5, with D perhaps matching TRBD2 (5 bases). There are 13 residues in the CDR3. Germline values: CDR1 LNHDA, CDR2 SQIVND (reference sequence). With 4 bases removed from V and 1 base from J, the gap between germline ends came to 7 bases. CDR3 sequence: CASSTSTQETQYF. In DNA, the CDR3 is TGTGCCAGTAGTACTAGCACCCAAGAGACCCAGTACTTC.

The chain carries TRBV2 and TRBJ2-7, with 10 bases aligning to TRBD2. The germline CDR1 and CDR2 sequences are SNHLY and FYNNEI. The length of the CDR3 is 15 residues. Trimming cost V 7 bases and J 2 bases; bases outside gene matches: 8. The CDR3 region has the DNA TGTGCCAGCACCGAAGGAAGCGGGAGGGCCTACGAGCAGTACTTC. Its protein product is CASTEGSGRAYEQYF. Full variable domain (remainder filled in from reference TRBV2 and TRBJ2-7): EPEVTQTPSHQVTQMGQEVILRCVPISNHLYFYWYRQILGQKVEFLVSFYNNEISEKSEIFDDQFSVERPDGSNFTLKIRSTKLEDSAMYFCASTEGSGRAYEQYFGPGTRLTVT.

This chain joins TRBV27 and TRBJ2-2; 7 nucleotides agree with TRBD2. J lost 0 bases, V lost 6 bases, and 1 base had no gene match. CDR3 length: 14 residues. Germline CDR1 MNHEY, CDR2 SMNVEV (reference sequence). CDR3 DNA: TGTGCCAGCAGAGGGACTACGAACACCGGGGAGCTGTTTTTT. Translating it yields CASRGTTNTGELFF.

The V call is TRBV5-6, the J call TRBJ2-3, with 9 nucleotides matching TRBD2. CDR1 SGHDT and CDR2 YYEEEE come from the germline V gene. J was trimmed by 4 bases and V by 2 bases; bases with no gene match: 8. This CDR3 spans 16 amino acids. The CDR3 coding sequence is TGTGCCAGCAGCTTCCCGGGACTAGCCCGGGCAGATACGCAGTATTTT. As protein: CASSFPGLARADTQYF.

The rearrangement links TRBV29-1 to TRBJ2-5, with a weak D call TRBD2 (5 bases). The V end was cut by 4 bases, the J end by 1 base, with 16 bases between. The CDR3 is made up of 15 amino acids. Germline V gives CDR1 SQVTM, CDR2 ANQGSEA. CDR3 coding DNA: TGCAGCGTTGCTTGGACTCTATTTAGCCAAGAGACCCAGTACTTC. The encoded protein is CSVAWTLFSQETQYF.

The gene calls are TRBV7-7 and TRBJ2-3, with TRBD2 identical over 13 bases. This CDR3 contains 14 residues. Germline V gene sequence: CDR1 SSHAT, CDR2 FNYEAQ (reference sequence). The CDR3: CASSSGTSGDQQYF. The CDR3 DNA reads TGTGCTAGCTCGTCCGGGACTAGCGGGGACCAGCAGTATTTT. Complete variable domain (other parts from reference TRBV7-7 and TRBJ2-3): GAGVSQSPRYKVTKRGQDVTLRCDPISSHATLYWYQQALGQGPEFLTYFNYEAQPDKSGLPSDRFSAERPEGSISTLTIQRTEQRDSAMYRCASSSGTSGDQQYFGPGTRLTVL.

The rearrangement joins TRBV15 to TRBJ1-3; possibly TRBD1 for D (6 bases). The CDR3 runs 16 residues. V was pared by 0 bases and J by 9 bases, with 18 bases between. CDR1 is LNHNV, CDR2 YYDKDF, per germline (reference sequence). The CDR3 DNA reads TGTGCCACCAGCAGAGATTCCAGGGGCGGGTGGACCACCATATATTTT. The encoded protein is CATSRDSRGGWTTIYF.

The V gene is TRBV12-3 or TRBV12-4, the J gene TRBJ1-1; a possible D gene is TRBD1 (5 bases). The CDR3 spans 13 residues. Trimming stripped 7 bases from V and 3 bases from J, with 12 bases between. CDR3 region: CASNTWGDTEAFF. DNA of the CDR3: TGTGCCAGCAACACCTGGGGGGACACTGAAGCTTTCTTT.